The 25 T cell receptor beta chains given below trace back to one sample, sequenced in a study of T-cell reconstitution after alpha-beta-depleted transplantation in children. TCRbeta library preparation incorporated unique molecular identifiers. TCRdb re-analysed the PCR reads in MiXCR, keeping a single row per CDR3 protein. The repertoire includes about 110,000 distinct CDR3 sequences, 10% of them detected once, and approximately 8% sits in the top ten. Sample: PBMCs from the stem cell graft donor, taken from the stem cell graft. These receptors originate from a human donor who donated a stem cell graft to a child with acute lymphoblastic leukemia.

This chain joins TRBV7-2 and TRBJ2-1; D possibly corresponds to TRBD1 (5 bases). V was pared by 1 base and J by 4 bases, with 11 bases between. CDR3 size: 15 residues. Germline values: CDR1 SGHTA, CDR2 FQGNSA. CDR3 sequence reads: CASSLVGAEYNEQFF. The CDR3 DNA follows: TGTGCCAGCAGCTTAGTTGGGGCGGAGTACAATGAGCAGTTCTTC.

This clonotype was counted at least ten times. CDR3 in amino acids: CASSYATSIPGELFF. The CDR3 DNA follows: TGTGCCAGCAGTTACGCTACCTCTATCCCCGGGGAGCTGTTTTTT. The chain joins TRBV6-5 to TRBJ2-2; D is undetermined. Germline V gene sequence: CDR1 MNHEY, CDR2 SVGAGI. CDR3 length: 15 amino acids. V gave up 2 bases and J gave up 6 bases, with 13 bases separating them.

This clonotype was found many times. This chain uses TRBV7-9 with TRBJ1-2; D unresolved. Trimming cost V 8 bases and J 2 bases, with 15 bases left between them. This CDR3 has 14 residues. Looked up from germline, CDR1 is SEHNR and CDR2 is FQNEAQ (reference sequence). CDR3 in amino acids: CASFPLTENYGYTF. CDR3 in DNA: TGTGCCAGCTTCCCACTCACGGAAAACTATGGCTACACCTTC.

This clonotype was observed at least ten times. The chain joins TRBV6-5 to TRBJ2-2; D is possibly TRBD1 (6 bases). Germline lookup yields CDR1 MNHEY and CDR2 SVGAGI. Trimming took 4 bases from V and 8 from J, leaving 17 bases between them. The CDR3 covers 15 residues. The chain's CDR3 is CASSFLVTGAGELFF. The DNA of the CDR3 is TGTGCCAGCAGTTTTCTGGTGACAGGCGCGGGGGAGCTGTTTTTT.

This clonotype was found many times. This sequence joins TRBV10-3 and TRBJ2-7, with D perhaps TRBD1 (5 bases). CDR1 is ENHRY, CDR2 SYGVKD, per germline. The CDR3 totals 17 residues. V gave up 0 bases and J gave up 3 bases, with 18 bases separating them. The CDR3 region has the DNA TGTGCCATCAGTGAGTCGGGTAGGGGTTGGGGTAACTACGAGCAGTACTTC. Protein: CAISESGRGWGNYEQYF.

In this sample, this clonotype turned up many times. J is TRBJ2-1 and V is TRBV12-3 or TRBV12-4; tentative D call: TRBD1 (5 bases). There are 14 residues in the CDR3. The V end lost 4 bases, the J end lost 8 bases, and 15 bases lay between the germline ends. In DNA form, the CDR3 reads TGTGCCAGCAGTTCATCAGGGCGTAGAGATGAGCAGTTCTTC. Residues: CASSSSGRRDEQFF.

This clonotype was seen many times. The chain has TRBV5-1 and TRBJ2-3, with TRBD2 matching 8 bases. CDR1 is SGHRS and CDR2 is YFSETQ in the germline V gene. This CDR3 has 16 residues. Trimming at V came to 0 bases and at J to 0 bases, leaving 3 bases not matched to a gene. The chain's CDR3 is CASSLGSGESTDTQYF. The CDR3 DNA sequence: TGCGCCAGCAGCTTGGGTAGCGGGGAGAGCACAGATACGCAGTATTTT.

This clonotype was observed many times. The CDR3 loop is CASSVATGGRTGELFF. CDR3 DNA sequence: TGTGCCAGCAGCGTAGCTACTGGGGGGCGGACCGGGGAGCTGTTTTTT. The chain has TRBV9 and TRBJ2-2, with D perhaps being TRBD1 or TRBD2 (6 bases each). This CDR3 is 16 amino acids long. From germline, CDR1 is SGDLS and CDR2 YYNGEE. The germline V and J ends were trimmed by 0 bases and 5 bases, with 14 bases remaining between them.

This clonotype was seen at least ten times. The chain couples TRBV4-3 to TRBJ2-3; TRBD2 agrees at 16 bases. V trimming: 4 bases; J trimming: 1 base; junction bases outside the gene matches: 11. This CDR3 is 20 amino acids long. The germline V gene encodes CDR1 LGHNA and CDR2 YSLEER. Here the CDR3 DNA reads TGCGCCAGCAGCCTCAGGGGACTAGCGGGAGGGCCGAGGGGCACAGATACGCAGTATTTT. It translates to CASSLRGLAGGPRGTDTQYF.

This clonotype was recorded at least ten times. The chain is built from TRBV9 and TRBJ2-5; 7 nucleotides match TRBD2. Trimming took 4 bases from V and 5 from J; bases not matched to a gene: 11. Germline values: CDR1 SGDLS, CDR2 YYNGEE. The CDR3 is 15 amino acids. CDR3 residues: CASSPRTSSGETQYF. The CDR3 bases are TGTGCCAGCAGCCCCCGGACTAGTTCGGGTGAGACCCAGTACTTC.

The chain carries TRBV13 and TRBJ2-7, with 8 positions matching TRBD1. The CDR3 length is 15 residues. Per the germline V gene, CDR1 is PRHDT and CDR2 is FYEKMQ (reference sequence). The V segment lost 3 bases and the J segment 0 bases; nucleotides outside the gene matches: 4. The CDR3 spells CASSFRTGISYEQYF. The CDR3 nucleotides are TGTGCCAGCAGCTTTCGGACAGGGATCTCCTACGAGCAGTACTTC.

Many counts were recorded for this clonotype. The V call is TRBV4-3, the J call TRBJ2-1, with D perhaps TRBD1 or TRBD2 (5 bases each). Looked up from germline, CDR1 is LGHNA and CDR2 is YSLEER. Trimming removed 3 bases from V and 7 bases from J, with 22 bases in between. The CDR3 covers 17 residues. This CDR3 reads CASSQGVGRRSLNEQFF. CDR3 sequence (DNA): TGCGCCAGCAGCCAGGGGGTTGGGAGAAGATCTCTAAATGAGCAGTTCTTC.

This clonotype was detected a few times. The chain recombines TRBV6-2 or TRBV6-3 with TRBJ2-1, with TRBD2 matching 8 bases. V was clipped by 2 bases and J by 0 bases; unmatched bases: 3. The germline V gene encodes CDR1 MNHEY and CDR2 SVGEGT. This CDR3 comprises 16 residues. The chain's CDR3 is CASSYRSGSSYNEQFF. In DNA form, the CDR3 reads TGTGCCAGCAGTTACCGGAGCGGGAGCTCCTACAATGAGCAGTTCTTC.

This clonotype was seen at least ten times. This rearrangement joins TRBV20-1 to TRBJ1-6; perhaps TRBD1 as D (6 bases). V lost 5 bases, J lost 2 bases, and 7 bases lay in between. Germline lookup yields CDR1 DFQATT and CDR2 SNEGSKA (reference sequence). The CDR3 length is 13 residues. The CDR3 sequence is CSASGAYNSPLHF. CDR3 in DNA: TGCAGTGCTTCAGGGGCCTATAATTCACCCCTCCACTTT.

This sequence joins TRBV7-2 and TRBJ1-2; the D gene is possibly TRBD1 (5 bases). CDR3 length: 13 residues. In germline, CDR1 is SGHTA, CDR2 FQGNSA. The V and J ends lost 5 bases and 6 bases respectively, with 13 bases between them. The CDR3 bases are TGTGCCAGCAGCCCTGACAGAGTCGATGGCTACACCTTC. Encoded protein: CASSPDRVDGYTF.

This clonotype was recorded at least ten times. This chain uses TRBV5-1 with TRBJ2-1, with 9 bases matching TRBD2. J lost 3 bases, V lost 0 bases, and 4 bases had no gene match. CDR3 length: 16 amino acids. Germline values: CDR1 SGHRS, CDR2 YFSETQ. The CDR3 is CASSLAGSGGYNEQFF. The CDR3 bases are TGCGCCAGCAGCTTGGCTGGTAGCGGGGGCTACAATGAGCAGTTCTTC.

This clonotype was seen at least ten times. The chain is built from TRBV6-2 or TRBV6-3 and TRBJ2-7, with D unresolved. Trimming cost V 0 bases and J 7 bases, with 4 bases left between them. Germline lookup yields CDR1 MNHEY and CDR2 SVGEGT. This CDR3 region has 11 residues. The CDR3, as DNA: TGTGCCAGCAGTTACTCTAGGGAGCAGTACTTC. Translated: CASSYSREQYF.

This clonotype was counted ten times or more. V is TRBV12-3 or TRBV12-4 and J is TRBJ1-1, with unresolved D. V shed 7 bases and J shed 2 bases, with 8 bases lying between them. This CDR3 is built from 12 residues. CDR3 loop: CASTWANTEAFF. DNA for the CDR3: TGTGCCAGCACCTGGGCCAACACTGAAGCTTTCTTT.

This clonotype was seen at least ten times. The gene calls are TRBV4-3 and TRBJ2-3, with 11 bases aligning to TRBD2. CDR3 length: 17 residues. Germline V gene sequence: CDR1 LGHNA, CDR2 YSLEER. V was clipped by 0 bases and J by 5 bases; unmatched bases: 7. The CDR3 coding sequence is TGCGCCAGCAGCCAAGATCGGAGACTAGCGGGACTAGATACGCAGTATTTT. Amino acid sequence: CASSQDRRLAGLDTQYF.

Comments on this clonotype: A clone one base away is much larger, so this may be a read error. The chain uses TRBV12-3 or TRBV12-4 and TRBJ1-5, with 9 bases that match TRBD1. Germline trimming cut 6 bases from V and 6 bases from J; bases unmatched to any gene: 9. The CDR3 is made up of 15 amino acids. The CDR3 DNA reads TGTGCCAGCAGCCAAACAGGGGGCGGGGGTCAGCCCCAGCATTTT. The encoded protein is CASSQTGGGGQPQHF.

The V call is TRBV20-1, the J call TRBJ2-7; D is unresolved. This CDR3 comprises 14 residues. Germline lookup yields CDR1 DFQATT and CDR2 SNEGSKA (reference sequence). CDR3 residues: CCSGRAAGSYEQYF. The CDR3 coding sequence is TGCTGCTCGGGCCGGGCAGCAGGCTCCTACGAGCAGTACTTC.

This clonotype occurred many times. The V and J genes are TRBV29-1 and TRBJ2-7, with D hard to call. The CDR3 spans 13 residues. The V and J ends lost 6 bases and 7 bases respectively, with 19 bases between them. Germline V gives CDR1 SQVTM, CDR2 ANQGSEA. DNA for the CDR3: TGCAGCGTCCTCGATGGCCTGAGACGTGAGCAGTACTTC. Its protein product is CSVLDGLRREQYF.

This clonotype appeared many times. V is TRBV12-3 or TRBV12-4 and J is TRBJ1-6; no clear D gene. V lost 3 bases, J lost 0 bases, and 9 bases lay in between. The CDR3 has 16 amino acids. CDR3 in DNA: TGTGCCAGCAGTTTCCACACGAGCTCCTATAATTCACCCCTCCACTTT. This gives the protein CASSFHTSSYNSPLHF.

This clonotype showed up many times. The V call is TRBV4-1, the J call TRBJ2-1; 8 positions agree with TRBD2. CDR3 length: 16 residues. The V gene's germline CDR1 is MGHRA and CDR2 YSYEKL. Germline trimming cut 0 bases from V and 3 bases from J; bases unmatched to any gene: 4. The CDR3 sequence is CASSQEVGTSYNEQFF. Here the CDR3 DNA reads TGCGCCAGCAGCCAAGAAGTGGGGACTAGCTACAATGAGCAGTTCTTC.

The chain uses TRBV12-5 and TRBJ2-2; TRBD2 aligns across 12 bases. This CDR3 region has 18 residues. With V trimmed by 0 bases and J by 4 bases, 6 bases remained unmatched. Per germline, CDR1 LGHNT and CDR2 FRNRAP. CDR3: CASGLVASGRAVTGELFF. The CDR3 DNA reads as TGTGCTAGTGGTTTGGTAGCTAGCGGGAGGGCGGTCACCGGGGAGCTGTTTTTT.